Sequencing of this T cell receptor (beta chain) was carried out in a study of T cells in Graves' hyperthyroidism and ophthalmopathy. This clonotype was counted ten times or more. Amplification of TCR beta CDR3 regions used RNA as the template. Primed by the HTBI set, a first-round RT-PCR was run on the TCR CDR3. Each CDR3 protein gets one entry after TCRdb re-called the multiplex PCR reads with MiXCR. The repertoire holds around 600,000 distinct CDR3 sequences, with approximately 42% as singletons. V was pared by 2 bases and J by 4 bases, with 8 bases between. The length of the CDR3 is 13 residues. Germline V CDR1 and CDR2: SQVTM, ANQGSEA. Diagnoses used clinical symptoms, serum thyroxine and TRAb, thyroid ultrasound and orbital computed tomography.

V usage is TRBV29-1 and J usage is TRBJ2-2; D may be TRBD1 (5 bases). The receptor comes from an adult man with Graves' disease, either hyperthyroidism or ophthalmopathy (not recorded which). Material: peripheral blood or thyroid tissue (not recorded which). The CDR3 sequence is CSVEWTLTGELFF. In DNA, the CDR3 is TGCAGCGTTGAATGGACACTCACCGGGGAGCTGTTTTTT.